This T cell receptor (beta chain) was identified during a study of vaccination and CD4 T cells after COVID-19. Concerning this clonotype itself: Its antigen is not identified.

Researchers used the Oncomine TCR Beta short-read assay to sequence DNA from cultured CD4+ T cells. TCRdb reanalysed the PCR reads using MiXCR and keeps one entry per CDR3 protein. The data contain about 12,000 distinct CDR3 sequences, 45% to 55% of them singletons. Treatment described: roughly 10-day PBMC culture with coronavirus spike peptide pools or control peptides (ViraFEST assay). Germline CDR1 LGHNT, CDR2 FRNRAP. CDR3 length equals 13 residues. Deletions cut 5 bases from V and 10 bases from J, with 15 bases between. J is TRBJ1-5 and V is TRBV12-5; no clear D. Sequenced sample: CD4+ T cells from blood, cultured in vitro. This receptor was taken from a human donor who had recovered from COVID-19. CDR3 sequence reads: CASGHGVEHPQHF. The CDR3 nucleotides read TGTGCTAGTGGTCACGGGGTCGAGCACCCCCAGCATTTT.